In its sample, the clone carrying this T cell receptor (beta chain) was seen once. Its antigen is still unknown. The sample originates from a study of Ad26.COV2.S vaccination and SARS-CoV-2 variants. This CDR3 contains 16 residues. V was clipped by 0 bases and J by 7 bases; unmatched bases: 6. The germline gives CDR1 KGHSH, CDR2 LQKENI. Study-level results: Researchers cautioned that TCR breadth and depth analyses may have underestimated total T cell responses. Placebo recipients had lower spike-specific TCR breadth than vaccine recipients.

Generated by immunoSEQ multiplex PCR, the TCRdb table keeps only in-frame clones and is missing some. The sample contains more than 150,000 clones, roughly nine tenths of which appear only once. This receptor was identified in a human donor who had recovered from COVID-19. The sample consisted of peripheral blood, taken after recovery from COVID-19. The rearrangement joins TRBV18 to TRBJ1-4, with TRBD1 identical over 9 bases. The CDR3 DNA reads TGTGCCAGCTCACCACCGATTGGGACAGGGACTGAAAAACTGTTTTTT. This translates into CASSPPIGTGTEKLFF.